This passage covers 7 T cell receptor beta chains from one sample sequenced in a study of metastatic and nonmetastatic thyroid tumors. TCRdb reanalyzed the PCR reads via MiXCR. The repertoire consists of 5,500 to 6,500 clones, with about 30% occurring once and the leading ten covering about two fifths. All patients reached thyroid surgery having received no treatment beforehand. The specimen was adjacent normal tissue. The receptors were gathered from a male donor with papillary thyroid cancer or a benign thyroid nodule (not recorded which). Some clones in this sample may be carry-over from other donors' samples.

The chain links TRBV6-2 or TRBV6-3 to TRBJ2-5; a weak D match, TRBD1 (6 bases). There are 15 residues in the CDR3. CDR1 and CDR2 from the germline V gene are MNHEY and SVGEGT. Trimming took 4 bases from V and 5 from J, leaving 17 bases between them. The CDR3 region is CASSSLGAAEETQYF. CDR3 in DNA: TGTGCCAGCAGTTCCTTGGGGGCGGCTGAGGAGACCCAGTACTTC.

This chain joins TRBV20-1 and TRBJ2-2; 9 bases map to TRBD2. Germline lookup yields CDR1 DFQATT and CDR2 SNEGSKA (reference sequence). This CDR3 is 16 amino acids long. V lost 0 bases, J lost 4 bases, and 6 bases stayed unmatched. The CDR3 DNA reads TGCAGTGCTAGAGACTTAGCGGGAGCGGGCACCGGGGAGCTGTTTTTT. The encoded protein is CSARDLAGAGTGELFF.

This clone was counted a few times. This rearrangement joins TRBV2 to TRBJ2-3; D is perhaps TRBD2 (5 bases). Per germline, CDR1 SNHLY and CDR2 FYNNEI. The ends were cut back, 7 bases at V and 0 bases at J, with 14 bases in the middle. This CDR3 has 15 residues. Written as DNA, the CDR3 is TGTGCCAGCATTCGGGATTTTGGAAGCACAGATACGCAGTATTTT. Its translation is CASIRDFGSTDTQYF.

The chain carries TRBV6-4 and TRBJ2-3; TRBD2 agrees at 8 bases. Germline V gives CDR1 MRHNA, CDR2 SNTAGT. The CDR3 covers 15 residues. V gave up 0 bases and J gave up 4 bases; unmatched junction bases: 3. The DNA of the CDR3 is TGTGCCAGCAGTGACTCCCCCGGGAGGGCAGATACGCAGTATTTT. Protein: CASSDSPGRADTQYF.

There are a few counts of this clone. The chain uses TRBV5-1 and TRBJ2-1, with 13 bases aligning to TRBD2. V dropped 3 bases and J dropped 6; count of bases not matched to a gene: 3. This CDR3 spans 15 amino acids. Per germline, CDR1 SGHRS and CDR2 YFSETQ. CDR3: CASSSTSGGTNEQFF. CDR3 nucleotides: TGCGCCAGCAGCTCGACTAGCGGGGGGACCAATGAGCAGTTCTTC.

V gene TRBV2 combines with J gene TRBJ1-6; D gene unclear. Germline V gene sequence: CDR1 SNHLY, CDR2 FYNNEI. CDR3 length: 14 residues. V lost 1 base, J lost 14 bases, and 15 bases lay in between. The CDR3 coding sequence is TGTGCCAGCAGTGAAGAACTGGACTCTAGGACCCTCCACTTT. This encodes CASSEELDSRTLHF.

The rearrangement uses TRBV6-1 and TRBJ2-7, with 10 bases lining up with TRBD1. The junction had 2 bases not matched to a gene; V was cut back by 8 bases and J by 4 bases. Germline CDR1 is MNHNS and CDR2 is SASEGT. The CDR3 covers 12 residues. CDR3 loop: CASRGQGYEQYF. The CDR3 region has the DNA TGTGCCAGCCGGGGACAGGGGTACGAGCAGTACTTC.